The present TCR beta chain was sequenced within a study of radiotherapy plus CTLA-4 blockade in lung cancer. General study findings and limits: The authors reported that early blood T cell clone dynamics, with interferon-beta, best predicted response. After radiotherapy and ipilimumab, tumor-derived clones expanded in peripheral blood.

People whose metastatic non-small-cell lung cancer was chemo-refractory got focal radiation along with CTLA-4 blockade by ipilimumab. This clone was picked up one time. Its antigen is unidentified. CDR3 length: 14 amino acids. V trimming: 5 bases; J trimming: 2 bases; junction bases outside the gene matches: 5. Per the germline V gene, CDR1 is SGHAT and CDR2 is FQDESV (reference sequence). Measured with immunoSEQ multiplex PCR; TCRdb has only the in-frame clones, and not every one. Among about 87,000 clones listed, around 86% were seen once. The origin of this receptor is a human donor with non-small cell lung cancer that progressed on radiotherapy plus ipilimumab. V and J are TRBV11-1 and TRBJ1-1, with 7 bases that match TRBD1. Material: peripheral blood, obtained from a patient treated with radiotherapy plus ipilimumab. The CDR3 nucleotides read TGTGCCAGCAGCCCGGGACAGACTAACACTGAAGCTTTCTTT. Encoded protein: CASSPGQTNTEAFF.